The clone carrying this T cell receptor beta chain was picked up many times. As yet, its antigen is unknown. Preparing the TCRbeta library involved the use of unique molecular identifiers. TCRdb analysed the PCR reads with MiXCR anew, one entry per CDR3 protein. This table holds fewer than 700,000 distinct CDR3 sequences, under 30% found once. This record comes from a study of T-cell reconstitution after alpha-beta-depleted transplantation in children. General study findings and limits: From surviving recipient T cells and thymic progenitors came the high day-60 TCRbeta diversity observed in some patients.

The CDR3 has 13 amino acids. Trimming removed 1 base from V and 6 bases from J, with 9 bases in between. Sequences were derived from PBMCs, mostly from graft donor cells, sampled 360 days after TCRalphabeta/CD19-depleted stem cell transplant. The origin of this receptor is a boy in the first two years of life who had a stem cell transplant for acute myeloid leukemia, so the T cells may come from the graft donor. This chain joins TRBV12-3 or TRBV12-4 and TRBJ1-1, with no clear D. The CDR3 DNA sequence: TGTGCCAGCAGTTTAGGGGTTTTGGCTGAAGCTTTCTTT. As protein: CASSLGVLAEAFF.